This TCR beta chain was documented in a study of post-analysis software for immune sequencing data. Study context: As for disease course, relapsing-remitting, secondary progressive and progressive-relapsing multiple sclerosis were all included.

The CDR3 length is 19 residues. Trimming at V came to 6 bases and at J to 8 bases, leaving 21 bases not matched to a gene. Of note for this clonotype: Its antigen is still unknown.

The authors incorporated unique molecular identifiers into the TCR beta cDNA libraries. It was from approximately 0.91 to 9.4 million T cells that roughly 0.5 million cDNA molecules came. TCRdb recomputed calls from the PCR reads with MiXCR, one row per CDR3 protein. The data hold roughly 730,000 distinct CDR3 sequences, with 25% to 30% observed a single time. General study findings and limits: There were a handful of TRBV segments more frequent in patients than controls, and TRBV5-6, TRBV5-1 and TRBV20-1 were among them. Strong co-clustering by F measure was seen for same-batch samples. Significantly lower normalized Chao1 diversity was seen in multiple sclerosis patients than in controls.

Sequenced material: blood. The clonotype comes from a girl aged 10 to 17 with multiple sclerosis. The rearrangement uses TRBV12-3 or TRBV12-4 and TRBJ2-1, with 11 bases fitting TRBD2. The CDR3 sequence is CASSPGQIFLAGGPDEQFF. Written as DNA, the CDR3 is TGTGCCAGCAGCCCAGGACAGATATTCTTAGCGGGAGGGCCGGATGAGCAGTTCTTC.